One TCR beta chain is described in this entry. Only a few counts were recorded for this clonotype. No antigen is known for it. It may be a read error: a sequence one base away is much more abundant. Receptor libraries were prepared by PCR. TCRdb lists the instrument as Illumina HiSeq 2500. Molecular barcoding was employed in the preparation of TCR libraries, with unique molecular identifiers being used to normalize TCRbeta repertoire quantification. In-frame beta chains were kept once TCRdb had trimmed the public reads at Q25 with fastp and called clones with MiXCR. Each entry merges the rows of one CDR3 protein and shows their most common DNA and genes. The table for this sample lists fewer than 120,000 distinct CDR3 sequences; over 9% of them were counted only once. The ten largest make up more than 7% of the sample. These data come from a study of T-cell reconstitution after alpha-beta-depleted transplantation in children (dated by TCRdb to about 2016). About the study as a whole: Using TCR repertoire profiling, the study quantitatively followed how T-cell immune reconstitution unfolded in children after TCRalphabeta/CD19-depleted allogeneic hematopoietic cell transplantation.

CDR1 and CDR2 are drawn from the germline V gene: SGHAT, FQNNGV. The CDR3 starts with the cysteine, ends with the phenylalanine, and has 17 residues. Only the CDR3 DNA stays, 51 bases, in frame from base 1. Sample: PBMCs from the stem cell graft donor, taken from the stem cell graft. The chain was built from TRBV11-2 and TRBJ2-6, with TRBD1 identical over 9 junction bases. The clonotype was recovered from a human donor who donated a stem cell graft to a child with acute lymphoblastic leukemia. The CDR3: CASSYRTGVPGANGLTF. The nucleotide sequence is given as TGTGCCAGCAGCTATCGGACAGGGGTCCCTGGGGCCAACGGCCTGACTTTC.